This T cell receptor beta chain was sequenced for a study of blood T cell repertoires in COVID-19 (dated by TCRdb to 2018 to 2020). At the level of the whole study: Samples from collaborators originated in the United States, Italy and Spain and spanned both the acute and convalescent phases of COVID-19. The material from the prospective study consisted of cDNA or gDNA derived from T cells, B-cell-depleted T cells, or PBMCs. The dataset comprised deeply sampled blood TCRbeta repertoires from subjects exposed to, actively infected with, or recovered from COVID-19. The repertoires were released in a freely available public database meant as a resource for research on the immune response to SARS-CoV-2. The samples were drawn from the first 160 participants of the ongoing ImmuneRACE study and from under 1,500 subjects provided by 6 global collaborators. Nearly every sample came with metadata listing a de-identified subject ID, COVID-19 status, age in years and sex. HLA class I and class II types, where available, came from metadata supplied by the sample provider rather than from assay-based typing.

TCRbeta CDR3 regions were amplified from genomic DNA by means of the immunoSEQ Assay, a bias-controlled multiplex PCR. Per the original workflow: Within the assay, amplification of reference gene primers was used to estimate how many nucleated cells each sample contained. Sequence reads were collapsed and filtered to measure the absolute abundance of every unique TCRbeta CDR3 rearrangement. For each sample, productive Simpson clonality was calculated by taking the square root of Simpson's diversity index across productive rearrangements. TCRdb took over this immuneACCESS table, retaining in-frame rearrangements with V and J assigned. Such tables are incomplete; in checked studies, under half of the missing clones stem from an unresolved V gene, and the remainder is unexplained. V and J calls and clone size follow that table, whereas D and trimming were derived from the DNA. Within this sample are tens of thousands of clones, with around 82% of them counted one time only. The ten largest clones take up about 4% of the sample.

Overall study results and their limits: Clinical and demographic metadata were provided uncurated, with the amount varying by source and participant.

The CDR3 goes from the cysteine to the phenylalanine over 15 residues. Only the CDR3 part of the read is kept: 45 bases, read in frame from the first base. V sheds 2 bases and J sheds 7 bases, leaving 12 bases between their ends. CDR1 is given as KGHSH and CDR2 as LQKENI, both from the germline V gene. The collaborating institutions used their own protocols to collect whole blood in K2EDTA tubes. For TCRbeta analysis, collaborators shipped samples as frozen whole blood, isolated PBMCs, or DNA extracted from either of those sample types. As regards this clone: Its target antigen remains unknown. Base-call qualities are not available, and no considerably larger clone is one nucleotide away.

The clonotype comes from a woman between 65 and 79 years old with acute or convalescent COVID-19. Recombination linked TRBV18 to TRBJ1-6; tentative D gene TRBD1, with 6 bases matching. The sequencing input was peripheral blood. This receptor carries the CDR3 CASSPMGHLNSPLHF. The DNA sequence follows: TGTGCCAGCTCACCAATGGGACACCTCAATTCACCCCTCCACTTT. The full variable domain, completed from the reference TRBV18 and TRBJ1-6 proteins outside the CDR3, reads NAGVMQNPRHLVRRRGQEARLRCSPMKGHSHVYWYRQLPEEGLKFMVYLQKENIIDESGMPKERFSAEFPKEGPSILRIQQVVRGDSAAYFCASSPMGHLNSPLHFGNGTRLTVT.